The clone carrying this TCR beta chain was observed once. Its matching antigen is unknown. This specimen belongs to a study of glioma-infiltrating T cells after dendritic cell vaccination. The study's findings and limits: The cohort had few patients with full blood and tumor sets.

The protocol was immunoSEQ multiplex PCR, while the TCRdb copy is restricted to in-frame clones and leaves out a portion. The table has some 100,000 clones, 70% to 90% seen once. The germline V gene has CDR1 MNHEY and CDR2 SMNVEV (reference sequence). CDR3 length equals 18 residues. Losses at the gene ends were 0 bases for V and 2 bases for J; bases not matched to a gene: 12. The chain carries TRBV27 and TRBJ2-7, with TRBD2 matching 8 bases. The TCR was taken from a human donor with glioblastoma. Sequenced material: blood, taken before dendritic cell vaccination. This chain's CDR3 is CASSLSLWGSGDPYEQYF. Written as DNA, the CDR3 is TGTGCCAGCAGTTTATCTCTCTGGGGTAGCGGGGACCCCTACGAGCAGTACTTC.